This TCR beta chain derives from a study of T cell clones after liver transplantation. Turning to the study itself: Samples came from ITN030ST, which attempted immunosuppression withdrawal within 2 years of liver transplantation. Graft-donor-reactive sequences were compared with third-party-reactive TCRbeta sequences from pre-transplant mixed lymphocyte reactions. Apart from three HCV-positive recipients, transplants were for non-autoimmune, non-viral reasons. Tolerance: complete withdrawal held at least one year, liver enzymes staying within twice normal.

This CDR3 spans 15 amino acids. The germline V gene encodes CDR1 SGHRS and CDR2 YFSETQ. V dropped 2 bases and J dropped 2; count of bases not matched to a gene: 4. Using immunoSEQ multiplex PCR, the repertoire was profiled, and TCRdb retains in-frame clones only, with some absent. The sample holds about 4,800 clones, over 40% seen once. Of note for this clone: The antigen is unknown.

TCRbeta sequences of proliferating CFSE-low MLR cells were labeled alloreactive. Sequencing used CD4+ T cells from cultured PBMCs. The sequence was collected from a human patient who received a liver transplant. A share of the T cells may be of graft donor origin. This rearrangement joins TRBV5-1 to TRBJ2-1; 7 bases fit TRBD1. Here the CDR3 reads CASSFEGGAYNEQFF. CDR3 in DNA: TGCGCCAGCAGCTTCGAAGGGGGCGCCTACAATGAGCAGTTCTTC.